Listed below are T cell receptor beta chains from one sample, sequenced in a study of shared clonotypes between healthy human individuals. The repertoire was sequenced with immunoSEQ multiplex PCR; TCRdb's copy has only in-frame clones and lacks some. This table has roughly 700,000 clones, about 90% appearing once. The material sequenced was memory CD8+ T cells from PBMCs. Receptor source: a man between 18 and 29 years old in good health. Some clones in this sample may be carry-over from other donors' samples. Both conserved end residues are part of each CDR3. Fields, in order: J gene, CDR3 length, V gene, D gene, clone size, CDR3 protein, CDR3 DNA. A D gene is named only where the DNA matches it firmly. For some rows the clone size is stated as once, few or many, or as a class when expanded; others skip it.

j_gene: TRBJ2-2; len: 16; v_gene: TRBV9; d_gene: TRBD1; abundance: -; CDR3aa: CASSLTGTGGTGELFF; CDR3nt: TGTGCCAGCAGCCTCACCGGGACAGGGGGCACCGGGGAGCTGTTTTTT
j_gene: TRBJ2-1; len: 15; v_gene: TRBV15; d_gene: TRBD2; abundance: many; CDR3aa: CATSRGTSGSNEQFF; CDR3nt: TGTGCCACCAGCAGAGGGACTAGCGGGAGCAATGAGCAGTTCTTC
j_gene: TRBJ1-4; len: 13; v_gene: TRBV13; d_gene: -; abundance: -; CDR3aa: CASSLGNREKLFF; CDR3nt: TGTGCCAGCAGCTTAGGGAACCGTGAAAAACTGTTTTTT
j_gene: TRBJ1-2; len: 15; v_gene: TRBV14; d_gene: TRBD1; abundance: -; CDR3aa: CASSPRDRGWHGYTF; CDR3nt: TGTGCCAGCAGCCCGCGGGACAGGGGATGGCATGGCTACACCTTC
j_gene: TRBJ2-1; len: 16; v_gene: TRBV9; d_gene: TRBD1; abundance: once; CDR3aa: CASSPPTGSSYNEQFF; CDR3nt: TGTGCCAGCAGCCCGCCGACAGGGAGCTCCTACAATGAGCAGTTCTTC
j_gene: TRBJ2-1; len: 14; v_gene: TRBV13; d_gene: TRBD2; abundance: -; CDR3aa: CASSSGRAGNEQFF; CDR3nt: TGTGCCAGCAGCTCCGGGAGAGCGGGGAATGAGCAGTTCTTC
j_gene: TRBJ2-1; len: 10; v_gene: TRBV20-1; d_gene: -; abundance: -; CDR3aa: CSAKPWEQFF; CDR3nt: TGCAGTGCTAAGCCTTGGGAGCAGTTCTTC
j_gene: TRBJ2-7; len: 14; v_gene: TRBV19; d_gene: -; abundance: -; CDR3aa: CASSIEDSTYEQYF; CDR3nt: TGTGCCAGTAGTATAGAAGACAGCACCTACGAGCAGTACTTC
j_gene: TRBJ1-1; len: 17; v_gene: TRBV13; d_gene: -; abundance: few; CDR3aa: CASSLGIAGGVVAEAFF; CDR3nt: TGTGCCAGCAGCTTAGGAATTGCCGGGGGGGTTGTCGCTGAAGCTTTCTTT
j_gene: TRBJ2-7; len: 13; v_gene: TRBV7-2; d_gene: -; abundance: -; CDR3aa: CASSWGVAYEQYF; CDR3nt: TGTGCCAGCAGTTGGGGGGTGGCCTACGAGCAGTACTTC
j_gene: TRBJ2-3; len: 12; v_gene: TRBV28; d_gene: -; abundance: -; CDR3aa: CATRGISDTQYF; CDR3nt: TGTGCCACTCGGGGCATTTCAGATACGCAGTATTTT
j_gene: TRBJ2-1; len: 14; v_gene: TRBV13; d_gene: -; abundance: -; CDR3aa: CASSLGALAIEQFF; CDR3nt: TGTGCCAGCAGCTTAGGGGCCCTAGCTATCGAGCAGTTCTTC
j_gene: TRBJ1-1; len: 15; v_gene: TRBV6-5; d_gene: -; abundance: -; CDR3aa: CASRIDGTWNTEAFF; CDR3nt: TGTGCCAGCAGGATAGACGGGACGTGGAACACTGAAGCTTTCTTT
j_gene: TRBJ2-7; len: 14; v_gene: TRBV28; d_gene: -; abundance: -; CDR3aa: CASSLDGPLDEQYF; CDR3nt: TGTGCCAGCAGTTTAGATGGACCCCTGGACGAGCAGTACTTC
j_gene: TRBJ2-2; len: 14; v_gene: TRBV29-1; d_gene: -; abundance: once; CDR3aa: CSAIPALGTGELFF; CDR3nt: TGCAGCGCCATCCCGGCCTTGGGCACCGGGGAGCTGTTTTTT
j_gene: TRBJ2-7; len: 17; v_gene: TRBV7-9; d_gene: TRBD1; abundance: -; CDR3aa: CASTPPVGQEGSYEQYF; CDR3nt: TGTGCCAGCACCCCCCCGGTAGGACAGGAAGGCTCCTACGAGCAGTACTTC
j_gene: TRBJ1-1; len: 15; v_gene: TRBV6-1; d_gene: -; abundance: few; CDR3aa: CASSEEEGKNTEAFF; CDR3nt: TGTGCCAGCAGTGAAGAGGAGGGAAAGAACACTGAAGCTTTCTTT
j_gene: TRBJ1-1; len: 13; v_gene: TRBV19; d_gene: -; abundance: once; CDR3aa: CASSPTESTEAFF; CDR3nt: TGTGCCAGTAGTCCGACCGAGAGCACTGAAGCTTTCTTT
j_gene: TRBJ2-7; len: 14; v_gene: TRBV4-3; d_gene: -; abundance: -; CDR3aa: CASSQALGSYEQYF; CDR3nt: TGCGCCAGCAGCCAAGCCCTAGGCAGCTACGAGCAGTACTTC
j_gene: TRBJ2-3; len: 16; v_gene: TRBV27; d_gene: TRBD2; abundance: -; CDR3aa: CASSPESGNGPDTQYF; CDR3nt: TGTGCCAGCAGTCCCGAAAGCGGGAACGGCCCAGATACGCAGTATTTT
j_gene: TRBJ1-1; len: 15; v_gene: TRBV4-1; d_gene: TRBD1; abundance: -; CDR3aa: CASSQGDRLNTEAFF; CDR3nt: TGCGCCAGCAGCCAAGGGGACAGGTTGAACACTGAAGCTTTCTTT
j_gene: TRBJ1-1; len: 17; v_gene: TRBV7-9; d_gene: -; abundance: -; CDR3aa: CASSLALRQGGNTEAFF; CDR3nt: TGTGCCAGCAGCTTAGCCCTCAGGCAAGGGGGAAACACTGAAGCTTTCTTT
j_gene: TRBJ2-1; len: 17; v_gene: TRBV11-2; d_gene: TRBD2; abundance: -; CDR3aa: CASSLLLAGGPRNEQFF; CDR3nt: TGTGCCAGCAGCTTGTTATTAGCGGGAGGGCCTAGGAATGAGCAGTTCTTC
j_gene: TRBJ2-5; len: 14; v_gene: TRBV28; d_gene: -; abundance: -; CDR3aa: CASSLSQWLETQYF; CDR3nt: TGTGCCAGCAGTTTATCGCAGTGGCTAGAGACCCAGTACTTC
j_gene: TRBJ2-7; len: 13; v_gene: TRBV19; d_gene: -; abundance: -; CDR3aa: CASSLRPSYEQYF; CDR3nt: TGTGCCAGTAGTCTCCGACCTTCCTACGAGCAGTACTTC
j_gene: TRBJ1-3; len: 15; v_gene: TRBV7-8; d_gene: -; abundance: -; CDR3aa: CASSGSGFSGNTIYF; CDR3nt: TGTGCCAGCAGCGGGTCAGGGTTCTCTGGAAACACCATATATTTT
j_gene: TRBJ1-4; len: 15; v_gene: TRBV7-9; d_gene: -; abundance: -; CDR3aa: CASSLGRDLNEKLFF; CDR3nt: TGTGCCAGCAGCTTAGGCAGGGACTTAAATGAAAAACTGTTTTTT
j_gene: TRBJ1-5; len: 14; v_gene: TRBV9; d_gene: -; abundance: -; CDR3aa: CASSVAEGGQPQHF; CDR3nt: TGTGCCAGCAGCGTAGCTGAGGGGGGTCAGCCCCAGCATTTT
j_gene: TRBJ1-2; len: 16; v_gene: TRBV5-4; d_gene: TRBD1; abundance: -; CDR3aa: CASSLGGDREHYGYTF; CDR3nt: TGTGCCAGCAGCTTGGGGGGGGACAGGGAACACTATGGCTACACCTTC
j_gene: TRBJ2-3; len: 19; v_gene: TRBV7-9; d_gene: TRBD2; abundance: -; CDR3aa: CASSLAGWGGAASTDTQYF; CDR3nt: TGTGCCAGCAGTCTAGCGGGATGGGGGGGAGCTGCTAGCACAGATACGCAGTATTTT
j_gene: TRBJ2-1; len: 14; v_gene: TRBV4-1; d_gene: -; abundance: -; CDR3aa: CASSPAFAGDEQFF; CDR3nt: TGCGCCAGCAGCCCGGCTTTTGCCGGAGATGAGCAGTTCTTC
j_gene: TRBJ1-1; len: 16; v_gene: TRBV5-5; d_gene: TRBD1; abundance: once; CDR3aa: CASSLSLTRVEQGAFF; CDR3nt: TGTGCCAGCAGCTTGAGTCTCACCCGGGTTGAACAGGGGGCTTTCTTT
j_gene: TRBJ2-2; len: 16; v_gene: TRBV2; d_gene: -; abundance: -; CDR3aa: CASSEWDKMVTGELFF; CDR3nt: TGTGCCAGCAGTGAATGGGACAAGATGGTTACCGGGGAGCTGTTTTTT
j_gene: TRBJ1-2; len: 13; v_gene: TRBV6-6; d_gene: -; abundance: -; CDR3aa: CASTYEVNYGYTF; CDR3nt: TGTGCCAGCACCTACGAGGTCAACTATGGCTACACCTTC
j_gene: TRBJ2-5; len: 12; v_gene: TRBV21-1; d_gene: -; abundance: -; CDR3aa: CASRSTEGTQYF; CDR3nt: TGTGCCAGCCGTTCTACCGAGGGGACCCAGTACTTC
j_gene: TRBJ2-1; len: 15; v_gene: TRBV28; d_gene: TRBD2; abundance: -; CDR3aa: CASSYLAGVRAEQFF; CDR3nt: TGTGCCAGCAGTTACCTAGCGGGAGTACGAGCTGAGCAGTTCTTC